This T cell receptor beta chain was sequenced in a study of blood T cell repertoires in COVID-19. About the study: Spain, Italy and the United States supplied samples that represented acute and convalescent COVID-19. T cells, B-cell-depleted T cells, or PBMCs supplied cDNA or gDNA.

In the original analysis: Quantification of nucleated cells was approximated via reference gene primer amplification. Data came from immunoSEQ multiplex PCR; TCRdb stores just in-frame clones and leaves some out. V and J calls and clone size come straight from that table; D and trimming were deduced from the DNA. Among about 300,000 clones, around 88% were seen once, and the ten largest hold 5.5% to 7%. Germline assignment: CDR1 MDHEN and CDR2 SYDVKM. The CDR3 consists of 17 residues. Trimming took 1 base from V and 0 from J, leaving 14 bases between them. The chain employs TRBV28 and TRBJ2-3; D perhaps matches TRBD1 (6 bases). This TCR was sampled from a woman in her twenties or thirties who had recovered from COVID-19. The specimen sequenced was peripheral blood. The CDR3 spells CASSLSYRDRSTDTQYF. CDR3 in DNA: TGTGCCAGCAGTTTATCTTACAGGGATAGAAGCACAGATACGCAGTATTTT.